This T cell receptor (beta chain) comes out of a study of technical replicates of blood from a handful of donors. V gave up 8 bases and J gave up 4 bases; unmatched junction bases: 5. The CDR3 loop spans 14 amino acids. The germline V gene encodes CDR1 LNHNV and CDR2 YYDKDF (reference sequence). Generated by immunoSEQ multiplex PCR, the TCRdb table keeps only in-frame clones and is missing some. Counted here are some 54,000 clones, around 93% occurring once; the ten biggest clones make up 4.2%. This TCR derives from a human donor in good health. Some clones in this sample may be carry-over from other donors' samples. The rearrangement joins TRBV15 to TRBJ2-1, with 10 bases aligning to TRBD2. The sample comprised PBMCs. The CDR3 nucleotides are TGTGCCACCGCTAGCGGGAGCCAGTACAATGAGCAGTTCTTC. Translating gives CATASGSQYNEQFF. Variable domain in full (rest from reference TRBV15 and TRBJ2-1): DAMVIQNPRYQVTQFGKPVTLSCSQTLNHNVMYWYQQKSSQAPKLLFHYYDKDFNNEADTPDNFQSRRPNTSFCFLDIRSPGLGDTAMYLCATASGSQYNEQFFGPGTRLTVL.